The 14 T cell receptor beta chains in this list originate from one sample, sequenced in a study of blood T cells in healthy people across ages. Then a second PCR, running roughly 7 to 11 cycles, was carried out with a sample-barcoded 5' primer and a J-beta primer mix. TCRdb processed the 5' RACE reads anew with MiXCR; each CDR3 protein has one entry. The table has roughly 700,000 distinct CDR3 sequences, around half seen once. Input material: blood. The source is a woman aged 55-70 years in good health.

The genes are TRBV9 and TRBJ1-6, with a tentative D call TRBD1 (5 bases). There are 15 residues in the CDR3. V was clipped by 2 bases and J by 7 bases, with 13 bases between them. Germline lookup yields CDR1 SGDLS and CDR2 YYNGEE. The CDR3 nucleotides are TGTGCCAGCAGCGTCCGGGGCGCGGGGAATTCACCCCTCCACTTT. Translating gives CASSVRGAGNSPLHF.

The chain is built from TRBV5-1 and TRBJ2-1; tentatively, D is TRBD1 (5 bases). V was pared by 3 bases and J by 0 bases, with 10 bases between. The germline V gene has CDR1 SGHRS and CDR2 YFSETQ. This CDR3 region has 15 residues. The CDR3 loop is CASSYTDSSYNEQFF. CDR3 DNA: TGCGCCAGCAGCTACACAGACAGCTCCTACAATGAGCAGTTCTTC.

The rearrangement uses TRBV3-1 and TRBJ2-2; 9 nucleotides align to TRBD1. This CDR3 is 15 amino acids long. In germline, CDR1 is LGHDT, CDR2 YNNKEL (reference sequence). The junction had 6 bases not matched to a gene; V was cut back by 4 bases and J by 6 bases. The CDR3 loop is CASSRGTGRAGELFF. In DNA, the CDR3 is TGTGCCAGCAGCCGTGGGACAGGGAGGGCCGGGGAGCTGTTTTTT.

The chain employs TRBV29-1 and TRBJ2-7; 10 bases line up with TRBD2. V shed 4 bases, J shed 1 base, and the junction held 4 bases outside the gene matches. The CDR3 is 14 amino acids. Germline CDR1 SQVTM, CDR2 ANQGSEA. CDR3 region: CSVGTSGASYEQYF. The CDR3 DNA reads TGCAGCGTTGGAACTAGCGGGGCTTCCTACGAGCAGTACTTC.

This clonotype was counted ten times or more. The rearrangement joins TRBV10-3 to TRBJ2-5; 11 bases line up with TRBD2. Germline V gene lookup returns CDR1 ENHRY and CDR2 SYGVKD. The CDR3 contains 15 residues. V lost 6 bases to trimming and J lost 3 bases; unmatched junction nucleotides: 6. The CDR3 spells CAIRPSGRPEETQYF. The CDR3 DNA sequence: TGTGCCATCAGGCCTAGCGGGAGGCCGGAAGAGACCCAGTACTTC.

This chain joins TRBV27 and TRBJ2-7, with D tentatively TRBD1 (5 bases). The CDR3 loop spans 14 amino acids. V lost 4 bases to trimming and J lost 4 bases, with 14 bases between them. The V gene's germline CDR1 is MNHEY and CDR2 SMNVEV (reference sequence). In DNA, the CDR3 is TGTGCCAGCAGTTCGCGTCAGGGCGGTTACGAGCAGTACTTC. Its protein product is CASSSRQGGYEQYF.

In this sample, this clonotype turned up many times. This chain links TRBV15 with TRBJ2-5; no clear D. The CDR3 contains 14 residues. Germline V CDR1 and CDR2: LNHNV, YYDKDF (reference sequence). V lost 1 base and J 3 bases, leaving 9 bases between the germline ends. The CDR3 is CATSRGGTEETQYF. The CDR3 nucleotides are TGTGCCACCAGCAGAGGTGGAACGGAAGAGACCCAGTACTTC. Looking up the rest from reference TRBV15 and TRBJ2-5 gives the full variable domain: DAMVIQNPRYQVTQFGKPVTLSCSQTLNHNVMYWYQQKSSQAPKLLFHYYDKDFNNEADTPDNFQSRRPNTSFCFLDIRSPGLGDTAMYLCATSRGGTEETQYFGPGTRLLVL.

The chain recombines TRBV13 with TRBJ2-2; TRBD1 might be the D (5 bases). V was shortened by 5 bases and J by 4 bases, with 14 bases between the two germline ends. The CDR3 runs 15 residues. CDR1 and CDR2 from the germline V gene are PRHDT and FYEKMQ (reference sequence). CDR3 region: CASSPAGLITGELFF. DNA for the CDR3: TGTGCCAGCAGCCCAGCAGGGTTAATCACCGGGGAGCTGTTTTTT.

The chain combines TRBV10-3 with TRBJ2-1; a weak D match, TRBD1 (5 bases). The CDR3 extends over 13 amino acids. V was shortened by 4 bases and J by 6 bases, with 10 bases between the two germline ends. From germline, CDR1 is ENHRY and CDR2 SYGVKD. This CDR3 is CAISGTQGNEQFF. CDR3 nucleotide sequence: TGTGCCATCAGTGGGACCCAGGGCAATGAGCAGTTCTTC.

This clonotype has just a few counts. The chain joins TRBV20-1 to TRBJ2-7; no clear D gene. The V gene's germline CDR1 is DFQATT and CDR2 SNEGSKA (reference sequence). This CDR3 spans 11 amino acids. V lost 5 bases and J 0 bases, leaving 5 bases between the germline ends. The CDR3 sequence is CSALLSYEQYF. CDR3 DNA: TGCAGTGCTCTCCTCTCCTACGAGCAGTACTTC.

This chain connects TRBV18 to TRBJ2-5; possibly TRBD2 for D (5 bases). Per the germline V gene, CDR1 is KGHSH and CDR2 is LQKENI. V lost 0 bases and J lost 6, with 8 bases in between. The CDR3 covers 13 residues. The CDR3 loop reads CASSPPGVQTQYF. DNA for the CDR3: TGTGCCAGCTCACCACCGGGAGTTCAGACCCAGTACTTC.

The V and J genes are TRBV9 and TRBJ2-1, with 7 nucleotides matching TRBD2. Trimming at V came to 5 bases and at J to 0 bases, leaving 11 bases not matched to a gene. The CDR3 runs 17 residues. The germline V gene encodes CDR1 SGDLS and CDR2 YYNGEE. The CDR3 is CASSIGTNPSSYNEQFF. The CDR3 nucleotides are TGTGCCAGCAGTATAGGGACTAATCCCTCCTCCTACAATGAGCAGTTCTTC.

V usage is TRBV20-1 and J usage is TRBJ2-1, with 11 bases aligning to TRBD2. This CDR3 spans 15 amino acids. The germline CDR1 and CDR2 sequences are DFQATT and SNEGSKA (reference sequence). Trimming took 6 bases from V and 9 from J; bases not matched to a gene: 13. The CDR3 nucleotides read TGCAGTGCCAGGAAAGGGACTAGCGGAACAGGTGAGCAGTTCTTC. This translates into CSARKGTSGTGEQFF.

The chain employs TRBV2 and TRBJ2-3, with D tentatively TRBD1 (5 bases). This CDR3 has 14 amino acids. Germline V gene data show CDR1 as SNHLY and CDR2 as FYNNEI. V was trimmed by 3 bases and J by 2 bases, leaving 9 bases between them. CDR3 sequence: CASSERQTTDTQYF. As DNA, the CDR3 is TGTGCCAGCAGTGAGCGACAGACCACAGATACGCAGTATTTT.